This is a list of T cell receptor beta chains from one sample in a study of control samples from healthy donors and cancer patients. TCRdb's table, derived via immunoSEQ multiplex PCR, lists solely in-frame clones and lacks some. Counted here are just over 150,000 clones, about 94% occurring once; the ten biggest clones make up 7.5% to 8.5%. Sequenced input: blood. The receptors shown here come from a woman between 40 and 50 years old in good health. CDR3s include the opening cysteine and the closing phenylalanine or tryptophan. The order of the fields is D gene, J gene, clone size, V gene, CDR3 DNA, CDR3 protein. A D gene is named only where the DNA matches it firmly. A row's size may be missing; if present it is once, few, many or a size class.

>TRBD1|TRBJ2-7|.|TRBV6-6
TGTGCCAGCAGTTACTCGGGACAGGTAGGGTCCTACGAGCAGTACTTC
CASSYSGQVGSYEQYF
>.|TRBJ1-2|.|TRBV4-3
TGCGCCAGCAGCCAACGGATAAACTATGGCTACACCTTC
CASSQRINYGYTF
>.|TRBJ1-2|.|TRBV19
TGTGCCAGTAGTATGGCCGGCGCCTCAATCTATGGCTACACCTTC
CASSMAGASIYGYTF
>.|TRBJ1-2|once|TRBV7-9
TGTGCCAGCAGCTTAGTTTTAAGTTCTTCTGGCTACACCTTC
CASSLVLSSSGYTF
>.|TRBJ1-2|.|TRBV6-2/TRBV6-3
TGTGCCAGCAGTTACAGGCGGGGCCTCTATGGCTACACCTTC
CASSYRRGLYGYTF
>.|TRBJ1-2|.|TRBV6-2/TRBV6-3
TGTGCCAGCAGCCGCGGACAGTCCTCTAACTATGGCTACACCTTC
CASSRGQSSNYGYTF
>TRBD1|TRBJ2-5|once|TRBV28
TGTGCCAGCAGTCCCCCCGGGACAGGGTTTGTGACCCAGTACTTC
CASSPPGTGFVTQYF
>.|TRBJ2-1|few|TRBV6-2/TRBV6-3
TGTGCCAGCAGTTACAGCTCCGGGACTTCCTATGCTCCCTACAATGAGCAGTTCTTC
CASSYSSGTSYAPYNEQFF
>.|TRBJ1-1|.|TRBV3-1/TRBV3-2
TGTGCCAGCAGCCAAGAAGGCAGTGAAGCTTTCTTT
CASSQEGSEAFF
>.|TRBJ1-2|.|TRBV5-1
TGCGCCAGCAGCTTGGGGATACGAGACTATGGCTACACCTTC
CASSLGIRDYGYTF
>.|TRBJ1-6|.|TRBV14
TGTGCCAGCAGAGTACAGGGTAATTCACCCCTCCACTTT
CASRVQGNSPLHF
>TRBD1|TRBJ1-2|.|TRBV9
TGTGCCAGCAGCGCAAAAACAGGGGAGGACTATGGCTACACCTTC
CASSAKTGEDYGYTF
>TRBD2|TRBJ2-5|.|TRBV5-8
TGTGCCAGCAGGCTAGCGGGAGGGCCTTCCGAGACCCAGTACTTC
CASRLAGGPSETQYF
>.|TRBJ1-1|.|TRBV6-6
TGTGCCAGCAGCCAATCGGTGGGCACTGAAGCTTTCTTT
CASSQSVGTEAFF
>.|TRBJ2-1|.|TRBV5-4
TGTGCCAGCAGCTTGGAGGTTGGAAACAATGAGCAGTTCTTC
CASSLEVGNNEQFF
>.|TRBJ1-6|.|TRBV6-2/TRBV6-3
TGTGCCAGCAGTCCCCTCGGTGGGTATTCACCCCTCCACTTT
CASSPLGGYSPLHF
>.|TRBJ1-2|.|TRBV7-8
TGTGCCAGCAGCTCCCAACAGGGTTCCTATGGCTACACCTTC
CASSSQQGSYGYTF
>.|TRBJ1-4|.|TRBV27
TGTGCCAGCAGTGCCCGTATCCTCGGACCCGCAACTAATGAAAAACTGTTTTTT
CASSARILGPATNEKLFF
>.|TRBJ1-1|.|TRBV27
TGTGCCAGCAGTTTATCAAGACGGACTGAAGCTTTCTTT
CASSLSRRTEAFF
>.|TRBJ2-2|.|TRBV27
TGTGCCAGCCGACTTTGGGATACTACCGGGGAGCTGTTTTTT
CASRLWDTTGELFF
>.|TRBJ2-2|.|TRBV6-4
TGTGCCAGCAGTGAAGGGAATTCCTTGGCCGGGGAGCTGTTTTTT
CASSEGNSLAGELFF
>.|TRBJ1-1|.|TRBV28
TGTGCCAGCAGTTCACCGAGCCCGAACACTGAAGCTTTCTTT
CASSSPSPNTEAFF